One T cell receptor beta chain is described in this entry. Its specificity is not known. The data belong to a study of T cell responses to AZD1222 COVID-19 vaccine. Notes on the study in general: Most donors were white British, females outnumbered males, and clonal diversity was possibly underestimated.

The CDR3 has 12 amino acids. CDR1 and CDR2 (germline): MNHEY, SVGEGT. Deletions cut 5 bases from V and 9 bases from J, with 11 bases between. Repertoires were generated with immunoSEQ multiplex PCR, while TCRdb's copy carries only in-frame clones and drops some. The table lists fewer than 110,000 clones, about 90% of them singletons. V gene TRBV6-2 or TRBV6-3 combines with J gene TRBJ1-5; no clear D. The clonotype comes from an adult in good health. The sample was peripheral blood, taken on day 0 of AZD1222 vaccination. CDR3 in amino acids: CASSGPSGPQHF. The CDR3 DNA reads as TGTGCCAGCAGTGGACCATCGGGGCCCCAGCATTTT.